The text below deals with one T cell receptor (beta chain). Donors in Cohort 3 who had recovered were those with two negative PCRs, healthcare professional clearance, or resolution of their symptoms. The data were obtained in a study of blood T cell repertoires in COVID-19. In the source study's methods: Amplification from reference gene primers served as the basis for estimated nucleated cell counts. Repertoires were generated with immunoSEQ multiplex PCR, while TCRdb's copy carries only in-frame clones and drops some. From that table come the V and J calls and clone size; the DNA was used to work out D and trimming. The data contain about 300,000 clones, over 75% of them singletons. Germline V CDR1 and CDR2: MGHRA, YSYEKL. The CDR3 is 13 amino acids. Germline trimming cut 4 bases from V and 12 bases from J; bases unmatched to any gene: 9.

The sample comprised PBMCs or T cells enriched from blood (not recorded which). The sequence was obtained from a woman aged 18-29 years who had recovered from COVID-19. The V and J genes are TRBV4-1 and TRBJ1-2, with 9 positions matching TRBD1. The CDR3 sequence: CASSPRTGDGNTF. For the CDR3, the DNA is TGCGCCAGCAGCCCTCGGACAGGGGACGGCAACACCTTC.